The rows below give T cell receptor beta chains drawn from one sample of a study of blood T cell repertoires in COVID-19. TCRdb's copy holds only in-frame clones and misses some; the assay was immunoSEQ multiplex PCR. The profile shows roughly 450,000 clones, roughly 91% of them singletons. The material sequenced was PBMCs or T cells enriched from blood (not recorded which). All receptors come from a young man who had recovered from COVID-19. The CDR3 runs from the conserved cysteine through the conserved F or W. A D gene is named only where the DNA matches it firmly. Clone size appears in some rows only: once, few, many, or a class for an expanded clone.

clone size: .; J gene: TRBJ2-1; V gene: TRBV9; D gene: .; CDR3 DNA: TGTGCCAGCAGCGTACTCTCGAGCGGAGGATGGAATGAGCAGTTCTTC; CDR3 protein: CASSVLSSGGWNEQFF
clone size: once; J gene: TRBJ2-1; V gene: TRBV30; D gene: TRBD2; CDR3 DNA: TGTGCCTACACCCGGGAGGTATATGAGCAGTTCTTC; CDR3 protein: CAYTREVYEQFF
clone size: .; J gene: TRBJ2-3; V gene: TRBV12-3/TRBV12-4; D gene: TRBD2; CDR3 DNA: TGTGCCAGCAGCCGAGGGACTACGGATACGCAGTATTTT; CDR3 protein: CASSRGTTDTQYF
clone size: .; J gene: TRBJ2-7; V gene: TRBV5-1; D gene: .; CDR3 DNA: TGCGCCAGCAGCGTGAGCGGGTCGACCGACGAGCAGTACTTC; CDR3 protein: CASSVSGSTDEQYF
clone size: .; J gene: TRBJ1-2; V gene: TRBV7-9; D gene: TRBD1; CDR3 DNA: TGTGCCAGCAGCCTGACAGGGGAACGTGGCTACACCTTC; CDR3 protein: CASSLTGERGYTF
clone size: .; J gene: TRBJ1-2; V gene: TRBV5-4; D gene: .; CDR3 DNA: TGTGCCAGCAGCCCCCTAGACAGATCTAACTATGGCTACACCTTC; CDR3 protein: CASSPLDRSNYGYTF
clone size: .; J gene: TRBJ1-2; V gene: TRBV2; D gene: .; CDR3 DNA: TGTGCCAGCCCCAGCGTGTATGGCTACACCTTC; CDR3 protein: CASPSVYGYTF
clone size: .; J gene: TRBJ1-2; V gene: TRBV5-1; D gene: TRBD1; CDR3 DNA: TGCGCCAGCAGCCGCGGGGGACAGGGGGCGAAACGATACTATGGCTACACCTTC; CDR3 protein: CASSRGGQGAKRYYGYTF
clone size: .; J gene: TRBJ1-4; V gene: TRBV27; D gene: .; CDR3 DNA: TGTGCCAGTGGACACGCAACTAATGAAAAACTGTTTTTT; CDR3 protein: CASGHATNEKLFF
clone size: .; J gene: TRBJ1-3; V gene: TRBV12-5; D gene: .; CDR3 DNA: TGTGCTAGTGTCTTAGGACAGTTATACTCTGGAAACACCATATATTTT; CDR3 protein: CASVLGQLYSGNTIYF
clone size: .; J gene: TRBJ1-1; V gene: TRBV21-1; D gene: .; CDR3 DNA: TGTGCCAGCAGGCGGGGGAACACTGAAGCTTTCTTT; CDR3 protein: CASRRGNTEAFF